The next 5 T cell receptor beta chains were all read from a single sample in a study of blood T cell repertoires in COVID-19. Clones were read by immunoSEQ multiplex PCR, and TCRdb kept only the in-frame ones, dropping some. The repertoire holds some 200,000 clones, with around 86% as singletons. Sequences were obtained from peripheral blood. Receptors originate from a middle-aged woman with acute or convalescent COVID-19.

Only one count was recorded for this clone. The chain links TRBV27 to TRBJ2-1, with 9 bases identical to TRBD2. After removal of 5 bases from V and 7 bases from J, the junction contained 12 bases not matched to a gene. Looked up from germline, CDR1 is MNHEY and CDR2 is SMNVEV (reference sequence). CDR3 length equals 16 residues. The CDR3 here is CASSILSGGPGNEQFF. The CDR3 DNA reads as TGTGCCAGCAGTATCCTCAGCGGGGGGCCAGGGAATGAGCAGTTCTTC.

This clone was detected a few times. The rearrangement joins TRBV5-1 to TRBJ1-2; maybe TRBD1 (6 bases). V was pared by 0 bases and J by 7 bases, with 13 bases between. The CDR3 sequence is 14 residues long. Germline CDR1 and CDR2: SGHRS and YFSETQ. CDR3 nucleotides: TGCGCCAGCAGCTTGGACAGGGTGCGAAGTGGCTACACCTTC. Amino acid sequence: CASSLDRVRSGYTF. Looking up the rest from reference TRBV5-1 and TRBJ1-2 gives the full variable domain: KAGVTQTPRYLIKTRGQQVTLSCSPISGHRSVSWYQQTPGQGLQFLFEYFSETQRNKGNFPGRFSGRQFSNSRSEMNVSTLELGDSALYLCASSLDRVRSGYTFGSGTRLTVV.

CDR3 DNA: TGTGCCAGCAGCCTCCAGGCCCCTAGCGACACCTCATTGGATACGCAGTATTTT. This encodes CASSLQAPSDTSLDTQYF. The J gene is TRBJ2-3, the V gene TRBV4-2, with D perhaps TRBD2 (6 bases). Looked up from germline, CDR1 is LGHNA and CDR2 is YNFKEQ. The length of the CDR3 is 18 residues. Trimming shortened V by 4 bases and J by 6 bases, and 26 bases separated the two germline ends.

In its sample, this clone was seen a few times. V gene TRBV9 combines with J gene TRBJ1-2, with D unclear. The CDR3 is 17 residues long. Trimming shortened V by 0 bases and J by 6 bases, and 21 bases separated the two germline ends. CDR1 is SGDLS, CDR2 YYNGEE, per germline. The CDR3 reads CASSVGLLPDNKDGYTF. CDR3 in DNA: TGTGCCAGCAGCGTAGGCCTCCTTCCTGACAATAAGGATGGCTACACCTTC.

This clone showed up just once. This chain uses TRBV2 with TRBJ1-5; TRBD1 matches at 8 bases. Germline CDR1 and CDR2: SNHLY and FYNNEI. J was trimmed by 2 bases and V by 4 bases; bases with no gene match: 1. CDR3 length: 14 amino acids. The CDR3 nucleotides read TGTGCCAGCAGTGGACAGGGGCGCAATCAGCCCCAGCATTTT. Protein product: CASSGQGRNQPQHF.